This T cell receptor (beta chain) was found in a study of blood T cell repertoires in COVID-19. Study-level background: Researchers got acute and convalescent COVID-19 samples from the United States, Italy and Spain. Sample material is recorded as cDNA or gDNA derived from T cells, B-cell-depleted T cells, or PBMCs.

This clone was seen once. In the authors' workflow: Amplifying reference gene primers gave estimates of nucleated cell counts. Libraries were prepared by immunoSEQ multiplex PCR; TCRdb keeps only in-frame clonotypes and omits some of them. Clone size and V and J calls were adopted from that table, with D and trimming inferred from the DNA. Among around 110,000 clones listed, roughly nine tenths were seen once. The CDR3 is 13 amino acids. V lost 7 bases and J 4 bases, leaving 13 bases between the germline ends. Looked up from germline, CDR1 is SNHLY and CDR2 is FYNNEI. The specimen was peripheral blood. The V call is TRBV2, the J call TRBJ2-5; a possible D gene is TRBD2 (6 bases). This sequence originates from a man in his forties or fifties with acute or convalescent COVID-19. Here the CDR3 DNA reads TGTGCCAGCAATCCGGGGGTAGGAGAGACCCAGTACTTC. It yields the protein CASNPGVGETQYF.